This is a list of T cell receptor beta chains from one sample in a study of radiation and T cells in renal cell carcinoma. Repertoires were generated with immunoSEQ multiplex PCR, while TCRdb's copy carries only in-frame clones and drops some. The sample holds about 15,000 clones, less than 65% seen once. The sample in question was tumor tissue, obtained from a patient whose treatment included radiotherapy and nephrectomy. The receptors come from a woman aged 70-85 years with renal cell carcinoma. Both conserved end residues are part of each CDR3. Fields, in order: clone size, J gene, D gene, V gene, CDR3 protein, CDR3 DNA. The D gene is left open where the match is weak. Not all rows give a size; the values are once, few, many and, for expanded clones, a class.

.,TRBJ2-5,TRBD2,TRBV7-8,CASSLGTSVGTQYF,TGTGCCAGCAGCTTAGGGACTAGCGTGGGGACCCAGTACTTC
.,TRBJ2-7,.,TRBV6-5,CASSYTGGRTEQYF,TGTGCCAGCAGTTACACCGGGGGTCGGACCGAGCAGTACTTC
.,TRBJ1-3,.,TRBV25-1,CASIGFSGNTIYF,TGTGCCAGCATAGGGTTCTCTGGAAACACCATATATTTT
.,TRBJ1-1,.,TRBV10-3,CAISEWKGNTEAFF,TGTGCCATCAGTGAGTGGAAAGGGAACACTGAAGCTTTCTTT
.,TRBJ2-7,TRBD2,TRBV19,CASSEGLALSSSSYEQYF,TGTGCCAGTAGTGAGGGACTAGCGCTCAGTTCCTCCTCCTACGAGCAGTACTTC
.,TRBJ2-7,TRBD2,TRBV9,CASSVGAGASYEQYF,TGTGCCAGCAGCGTAGGGGCGGGAGCCTCCTACGAGCAGTACTTC
few,TRBJ2-5,.,TRBV12-5,CASGFGGTETQYF,TGTGCTAGTGGTTTCGGGGGTACAGAGACCCAGTACTTC
.,TRBJ2-3,TRBD2,TRBV5-4,CASSLGASGSTDTQYF,TGTGCCAGCAGCTTGGGGGCTAGCGGGAGCACAGATACGCAGTATTTT
once,TRBJ2-5,TRBD1,TRBV18,CASSPRQGMEETQYF,TGTGCCAGCTCACCGAGACAGGGCATGGAGGAGACCCAGTACTTC
.,TRBJ2-1,TRBD2,TRBV14,CASSPVVAGVLNEQFF,TGTGCCAGCAGCCCCGTCGTAGCGGGAGTCCTCAATGAGCAGTTCTTC
.,TRBJ2-3,TRBD1,TRBV19,CASSIDRAQGADTQYF,TGTGCCAGTAGTATAGATAGGGCACAGGGGGCCGATACGCAGTATTTT
once,TRBJ1-4,.,TRBV5-1,CASSLGSGTANEKLFF,TGCGCCAGCAGCTTGGGCTCCGGGACCGCTAATGAAAAACTGTTTTTT
.,TRBJ1-6,TRBD1,TRBV7-3,CASSPGTGYNSPLHF,TGTGCCAGCAGCCCAGGGACAGGCTATAATTCACCCCTCCACTTT
.,TRBJ2-3,.,TRBV4-3,CASSQESTSTDTQYF,TGCGCCAGCAGCCAAGAGTCCACGAGCACAGATACGCAGTATTTT
.,TRBJ1-1,.,TRBV5-4,CASSSMTGRGTEAFF,TGTGCCAGCAGCTCAATGACAGGAAGGGGCACTGAAGCTTTCTTT
.,TRBJ2-1,TRBD2,TRBV7-9,CASSRGGPSYNEQFF,TGTGCCAGCAGCCGCGGGGGGCCTTCCTACAATGAGCAGTTCTTC
few,TRBJ1-2,.,TRBV29-1,CSATTGHLTYGYTF,TGCAGCGCCACTACGGGACACCTCACCTATGGCTACACCTTC
.,TRBJ2-2,TRBD2,TRBV4-3,CASSQGPSGRLNTGELFF,TGCGCCAGCAGCCAGGGACCTAGCGGAAGGTTGAACACCGGGGAGCTGTTTTTT
few,TRBJ1-2,.,TRBV11-2,CASSKGHLYGYTF,TGTGCCAGCAGCAAGGGACACCTCTATGGCTACACCTTC
.,TRBJ2-7,TRBD2,TRBV7-2,CASSSRLAGSSEQYF,TGTGCCAGCAGCTCCAGACTAGCAGGTTCGAGCGAGCAGTACTTC
.,TRBJ1-2,TRBD1,TRBV7-6,CASSLTGGQSGGYTF,TGTGCCAGCAGCTTAACAGGGGGCCAATCTGGTGGCTACACCTTC
.,TRBJ2-5,TRBD2,TRBV5-1,CASSSVAGGSETQYF,TGCGCCAGCAGCTCGGTAGCGGGGGGATCAGAGACCCAGTACTTC
.,TRBJ2-5,TRBD1,TRBV5-6,CASSRGQGTETQYF,TGTGCCAGCAGCCGGGGACAGGGGACAGAGACCCAGTACTTC
.,TRBJ1-5,.,TRBV9,CASSVEGMQPQHF,TGTGCCAGCAGCGTAGAAGGGATGCAGCCCCAGCATTTT
.,TRBJ2-5,TRBD2,TRBV6-5,CASSSSGGPQQTQYF,TGTGCCAGCAGTTCTAGCGGGGGTCCCCAGCAGACCCAGTACTTC
.,TRBJ1-2,.,TRBV5-4,CASSLKGRSIPANYGYTF,TGTGCCAGCAGCTTGAAAGGCAGATCTATACCAGCTAACTATGGCTACACCTTC
.,TRBJ2-3,.,TRBV21-1,CASHRGVSTDTQYF,TGTGCCAGCCATCGAGGAGTCTCCACAGATACGCAGTATTTT
few,TRBJ1-2,.,TRBV2,CASSERGKINYGYTF,TGTGCCAGCAGTGAACGGGGGAAGATTAACTATGGCTACACCTTC
.,TRBJ1-5,TRBD1,TRBV7-9,CASSPGTGGDQPQHF,TGTGCCAGCAGCCCCGGGACAGGGGGCGATCAGCCCCAGCATTTT
.,TRBJ2-7,.,TRBV28,CASKKGLLGGYEQYF,TGTGCCAGCAAAAAGGGACTCCTGGGAGGCTACGAGCAGTACTTC
.,TRBJ2-3,TRBD1,TRBV5-4,CASSLGRQGPTDTQYF,TGTGCCAGCAGCTTGGGACGACAGGGCCCCACAGATACGCAGTATTTT
few,TRBJ1-1,.,TRBV2,CASAYGRNTEAFF,TGTGCCAGCGCCTACGGGAGAAACACTGAAGCTTTCTTT
few,TRBJ1-1,.,TRBV4-2,CASSQVWRNTEAFF,TGTGCCAGCAGCCAAGTGTGGAGGAACACTGAAGCTTTCTTT
.,TRBJ2-7,.,TRBV28,CASKKPISYEQYF,TGTGCCAGCAAAAAACCCATCTCCTACGAGCAGTACTTC
.,TRBJ1-4,.,TRBV10-3,CAISDSTKEEKLFF,TGTGCCATCAGTGATAGCACTAAAGAGGAAAAACTGTTTTTT
.,TRBJ2-1,.,TRBV18,CASSLENREENEQFF,TGTGCCAGCTCACTCGAGAACAGGGAGGAGAATGAGCAGTTCTTC
few,TRBJ1-2,.,TRBV4-1,CASSLVDNYGYTF,TGTGCCAGCAGCTTAGTTGATAACTATGGCTACACCTTC
.,TRBJ1-3,TRBD1,TRBV29-1,CSVATGGSSGNTIYF,TGCAGCGTTGCCACAGGGGGCTCCTCTGGAAACACCATATATTTT
many,TRBJ2-1,.,TRBV7-9,CASSLGNYNEQFF,TGTGCCAGCAGCTTAGGTAACTACAATGAGCAGTTCTTC
.,TRBJ2-3,TRBD1,TRBV5-1,CASSLGGGPTDTQYF,TGCGCCAGCAGCTTGGGAGGGGGCCCGACAGATACGCAGTATTTT
few,TRBJ1-2,.,TRBV5-4,CASSYAGLYGYTF,TGTGCCAGCAGCTATGCAGGGCTTTATGGCTACACCTTC
.,TRBJ1-1,.,TRBV5-8,CASSLGNRAVEAFF,TGTGCCAGCAGCTTGGGGAACAGGGCTGTTGAAGCTTTCTTT
.,TRBJ1-5,.,TRBV27,CASSSTGYNSNQPQHF,TGTGCCAGCAGTTCCACAGGCTATAATAGCAATCAGCCCCAGCATTTT
once,TRBJ1-6,TRBD1,TRBV4-1,CASSLTGGADSPLHF,TGCGCCAGCAGCCTCACAGGGGGCGCGGATTCACCCCTCCACTTT
.,TRBJ2-1,.,TRBV6-6,CASSYSLSSYNEQFF,TGTGCCAGCAGCTACAGCTTAAGCTCCTACAATGAGCAGTTCTTC
.,TRBJ2-3,TRBD2,TRBV5-4,CASSSGLAGSDTQYF,TGTGCCAGCAGCTCGGGACTAGCGGGATCAGATACGCAGTATTTT
.,TRBJ2-2,.,TRBV6-6,CASSYPGRNTGELFF,TGTGCCAGCAGTTACCCCGGACGGAACACCGGGGAGCTGTTTTTT
.,TRBJ1-4,.,TRBV19,CASSLWRTDDEKLFF,TGTGCCAGTAGTCTATGGCGGACAGATGACGAAAAACTGTTTTTT